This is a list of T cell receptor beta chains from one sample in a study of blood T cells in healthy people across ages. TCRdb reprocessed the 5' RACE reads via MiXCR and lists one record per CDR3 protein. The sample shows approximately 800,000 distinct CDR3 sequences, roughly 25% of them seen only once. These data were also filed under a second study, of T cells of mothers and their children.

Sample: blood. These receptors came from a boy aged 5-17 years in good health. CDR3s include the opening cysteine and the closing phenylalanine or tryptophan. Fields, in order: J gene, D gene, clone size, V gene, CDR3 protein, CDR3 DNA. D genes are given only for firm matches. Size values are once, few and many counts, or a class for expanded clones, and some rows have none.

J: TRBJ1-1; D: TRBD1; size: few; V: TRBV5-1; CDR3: CASSLVGDRTNTEAFF; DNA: TGCGCCAGCAGCTTGGTTGGGGACAGGACGAACACTGAAGCTTTCTTT
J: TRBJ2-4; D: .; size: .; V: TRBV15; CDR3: CATSRDYQSQYF; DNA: TGTGCCACCAGCAGAGATTACCAATCCCAGTACTTC
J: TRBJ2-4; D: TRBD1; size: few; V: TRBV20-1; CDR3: CSATGTVNLLAKNIQYF; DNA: TGCAGTGCTACCGGGACAGTCAACTTACTAGCCAAAAACATTCAGTACTTC
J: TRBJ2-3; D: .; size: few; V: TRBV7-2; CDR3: CASSLGWAGSTDTQYF; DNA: TGTGCCAGCAGCTTAGGTTGGGCAGGGAGCACAGATACGCAGTATTTT
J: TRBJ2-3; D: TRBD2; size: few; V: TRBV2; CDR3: CASRAPGLAHWDTQYF; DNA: TGTGCCAGCAGAGCACCGGGACTAGCCCACTGGGATACGCAGTATTTT
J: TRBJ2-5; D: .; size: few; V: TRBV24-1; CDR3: CATSSQQGAKGAQETQYF; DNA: TGTGCCACCAGTTCTCAACAGGGAGCGAAGGGAGCACAAGAGACCCAGTACTTC
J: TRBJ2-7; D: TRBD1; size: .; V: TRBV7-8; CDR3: CASSLDRISSYEQYF; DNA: TGTGCCAGCAGCCTGGACAGGATCAGCTCCTACGAGCAGTACTTC
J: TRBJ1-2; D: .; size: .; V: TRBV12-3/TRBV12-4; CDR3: CASSPGARGIGYGYTF; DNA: TGTGCCAGCAGTCCGGGGGCTCGGGGAATTGGCTATGGCTACACCTTC
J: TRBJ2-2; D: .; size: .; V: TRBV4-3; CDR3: CASSQDVGRNTGELFF; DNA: TGCGCCAGCAGCCAAGATGTGGGCCGAAACACCGGGGAGCTGTTTTTT
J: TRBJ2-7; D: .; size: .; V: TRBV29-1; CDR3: CSATGRLTYEQYF; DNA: TGCAGCGCGACGGGACGTCTTACCTACGAGCAGTACTTC
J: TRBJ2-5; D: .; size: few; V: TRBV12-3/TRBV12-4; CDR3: CASNSGWQQTQYF; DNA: TGTGCCAGCAACTCGGGTTGGCAACAGACCCAGTACTTC
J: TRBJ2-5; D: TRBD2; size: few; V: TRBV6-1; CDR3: CASSVFTSGRATAETQYF; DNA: TGTGCCAGCAGTGTCTTCACTAGCGGGAGGGCCACGGCGGAGACCCAGTACTTC
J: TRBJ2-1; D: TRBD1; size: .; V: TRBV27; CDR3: CASSSDRGQSSYNEQLF; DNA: TGTGCCAGCAGTTCGGACAGGGGGCAAAGCTCCTACAATGAGCAGCTCTTC
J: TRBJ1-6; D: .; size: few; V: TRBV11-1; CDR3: CASQRAFSYNSPLHF; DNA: TGTGCCAGCCAACGAGCGTTCTCCTATAATTCACCCCTCCACTTT
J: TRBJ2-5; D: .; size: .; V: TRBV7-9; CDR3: CASSPPELSQETQYF; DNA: TGTGCCAGCAGCCCACCGGAACTCAGCCAAGAGACCCAGTACTTC